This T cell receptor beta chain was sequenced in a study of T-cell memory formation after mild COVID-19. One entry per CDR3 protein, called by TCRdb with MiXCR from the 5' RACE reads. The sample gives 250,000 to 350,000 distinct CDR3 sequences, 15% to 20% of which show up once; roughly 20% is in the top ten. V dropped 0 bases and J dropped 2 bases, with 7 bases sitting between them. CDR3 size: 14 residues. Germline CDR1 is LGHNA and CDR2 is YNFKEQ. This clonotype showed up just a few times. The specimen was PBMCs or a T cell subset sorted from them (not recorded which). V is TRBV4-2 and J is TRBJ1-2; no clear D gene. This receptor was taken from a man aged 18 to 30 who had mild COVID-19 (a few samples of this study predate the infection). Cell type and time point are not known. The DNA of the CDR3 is TGTGCCAGCAGCCAAGATAACAGCAACTATGGCTACACCTTC. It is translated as CASSQDNSNYGYTF.